This section outlines one T cell receptor (beta chain) sequence together with its context. Trimming cost V 1 base and J 4 bases; bases outside gene matches: 4. CDR3 length: 15 amino acids. Germline CDR1 and CDR2: SGHRS and YFSETQ. The sample belongs to a study of T cell changes during pregnancy in multiple sclerosis. Profiling relied on immunoSEQ multiplex PCR, and the TCRdb table lists in-frame clones only, not all of them. The sample contains approximately 79,000 clones, around nine tenths of which appear only once. This sequence was found in a female donor with multiple sclerosis, enrolled in a pregnancy study. The sample here was CD4+ T cells from peripheral blood mononuclear cells, taken before pregnancy. The gene calls are TRBV5-1 and TRBJ2-5; 10 positions match TRBD2. CDR3: CASSLTSGNAETQYF. The CDR3 DNA sequence: TGCGCCAGCAGCTTGACTAGCGGGAACGCAGAGACCCAGTACTTC.